The T cell receptor beta chain described here comes from a study of T cells after yellow fever vaccination. Study-wide context: Any fraction with a low cell number was prepared using SMART-Seq v4 Ultra Low Input.

Via MiXCR, TCRdb re-called the 5' RACE reads, giving one row per CDR3 protein. The sample carries about 400,000 distinct CDR3 sequences, roughly 6.2% recorded once. The source material was PBMCs, sampled 5 days after the yellow fever booster vaccination. The sequence came from a man aged 25-45 years who received the YFV17D yellow fever vaccine.

The DNA of the CDR3 is TGCAGTGCTAGAGATCCAGGAAATCAGCCCCAGCATTTT. It codes for CSARDPGNQPQHF. The chain is built from TRBV20-1 and TRBJ1-5; D is unclear. V dropped 0 bases and J dropped 4 bases, with 7 bases sitting between them. This CDR3 region has 13 residues. The germline CDR1 and CDR2 sequences are DFQATT and SNEGSKA (reference sequence).